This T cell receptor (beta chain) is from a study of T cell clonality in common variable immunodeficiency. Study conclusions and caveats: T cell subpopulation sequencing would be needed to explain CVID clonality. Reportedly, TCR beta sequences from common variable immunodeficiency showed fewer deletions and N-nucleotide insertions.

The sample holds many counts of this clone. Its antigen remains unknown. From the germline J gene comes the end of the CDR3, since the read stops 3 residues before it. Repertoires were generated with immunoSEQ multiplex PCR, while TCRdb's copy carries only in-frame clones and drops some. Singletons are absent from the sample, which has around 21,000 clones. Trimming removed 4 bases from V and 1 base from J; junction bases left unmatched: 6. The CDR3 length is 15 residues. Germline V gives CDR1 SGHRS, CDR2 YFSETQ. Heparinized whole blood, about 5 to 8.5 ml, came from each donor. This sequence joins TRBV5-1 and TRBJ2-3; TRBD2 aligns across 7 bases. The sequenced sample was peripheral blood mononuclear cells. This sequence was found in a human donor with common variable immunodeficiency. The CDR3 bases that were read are TGCGCCAGCAGCGCCTTACTAGCGCGCACAGATACG. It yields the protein CASSALLARTDT. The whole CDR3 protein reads CASSALLARTDTQYF.